The clone carrying this T cell receptor beta chain was observed a handful of times. This sample is part of a study of CD8 T cells in ankylosing spondylitis. In TCRdb, the 5' RACE reads were re-called with MiXCR into one record per CDR3 protein. Among approximately 250,000 distinct CDR3 sequences, approximately 8% were seen once, and the ten largest hold 4.8%. In germline, CDR1 is SGHKS, CDR2 YYEKEE (reference sequence). The CDR3 has 15 amino acids. Trimming took 3 bases from V and 0 from J; bases not matched to a gene: 5. The J gene is TRBJ2-7, the V gene TRBV5-5; 8 nucleotides agree with TRBD2. The sequencing sample was made of blood, either unsorted or a sorted T cell fraction (not recorded which). The clonotype originates from a female donor with ankylosing spondylitis or in good health (not recorded which). The CDR3 is CASSSTSVSSYEQYF. The CDR3 DNA is TGTGCCAGCAGCTCGACTAGCGTAAGCTCCTACGAGCAGTACTTC.